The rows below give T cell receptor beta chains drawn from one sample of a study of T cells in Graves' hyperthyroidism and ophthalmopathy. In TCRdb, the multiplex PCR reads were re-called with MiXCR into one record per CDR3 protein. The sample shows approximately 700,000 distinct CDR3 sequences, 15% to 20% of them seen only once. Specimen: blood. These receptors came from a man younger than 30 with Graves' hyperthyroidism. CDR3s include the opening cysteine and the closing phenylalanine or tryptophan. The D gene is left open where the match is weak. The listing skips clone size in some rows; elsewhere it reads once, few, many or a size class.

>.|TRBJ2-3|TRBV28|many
CATYSPHDRGTDTQYF
TGTGCCACCTATTCCCCCCACGACAGAGGCACAGATACGCAGTATTTT
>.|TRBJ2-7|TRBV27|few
CASSFKTYEQYF
TGTGCCAGCAGTTTTAAAACCTACGAGCAGTACTTC
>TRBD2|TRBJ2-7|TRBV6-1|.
CASSAGTSGILYEQYF
TGTGCCAGCAGTGCGGGGACTAGCGGGATTCTCTACGAGCAGTACTTC
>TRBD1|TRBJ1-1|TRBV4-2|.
CASSQDGGRGWEAFF
TGTGCCAGCAGCCAAGATGGTGGCAGGGGGTGGGAAGCTTTCTTT
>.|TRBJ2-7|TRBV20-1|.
CSARVQGGFEQYF
TGCAGTGCTAGAGTACAGGGAGGTTTCGAGCAGTACTTC
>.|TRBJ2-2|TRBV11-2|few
CAERRGTGELFF
TGTGCTGAGAGGCGGGGAACCGGGGAGCTGTTTTTT
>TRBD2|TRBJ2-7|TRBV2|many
CASRSGRAGFYEQYF
TGTGCCAGCAGGAGCGGGAGGGCCGGTTTCTACGAGCAGTACTTC
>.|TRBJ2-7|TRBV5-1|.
CASSTRGGRSLPEQYF
TGCGCCAGCAGCACGAGGGGAGGACGGTCCCTTCCCGAGCAGTACTTC
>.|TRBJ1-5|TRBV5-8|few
CASAGLQPQHF
TGTGCCAGTGCGGGACTTCAGCCCCAGCATTTT
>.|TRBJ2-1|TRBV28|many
CASSLRGFGEQFF
TGTGCCAGCAGTTTACGGGGGTTTGGTGAGCAGTTCTTC
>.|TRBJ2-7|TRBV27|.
CASKKGYEQYF
TGTGCCAGCAAGAAAGGGTACGAGCAGTACTTC
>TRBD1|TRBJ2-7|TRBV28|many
CASSSIQGALYYEQYF
TGTGCCAGCAGTTCGATACAGGGGGCCCTATACTACGAGCAGTACTTC
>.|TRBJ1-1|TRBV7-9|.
CASSFGGPGNTEAFF
TGTGCCAGCAGCTTTGGTGGCCCTGGGAACACTGAAGCTTTCTTT
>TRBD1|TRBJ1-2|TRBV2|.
CASFQGGRGRGPDGYTF
TGTGCCTCCTTCCAGGGGGGTAGAGGCAGGGGGCCCGATGGCTACACCTTC
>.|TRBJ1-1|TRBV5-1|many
CASSLAWTVTEAFF
TGCGCCAGCAGCTTGGCCTGGACAGTAACTGAAGCTTTCTTT
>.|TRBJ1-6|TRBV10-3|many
CATKGGRRNSPLHF
TGTGCCACGAAAGGGGGGCGTCGTAATTCACCCCTCCACTTT
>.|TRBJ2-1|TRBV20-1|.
CSARDDTGGGNEQFF
TGCAGTGCTAGAGATGACACAGGGGGGGGAAATGAGCAGTTCTTC
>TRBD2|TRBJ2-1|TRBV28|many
CASSTYYGTGVMKTSGSSYNEQFF
TGTGCCAGCAGTACCTACTATGGGACAGGAGTCATGAAGACTAGCGGGAGCTCCTACAATGAGCAGTTCTTC
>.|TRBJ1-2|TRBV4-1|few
CASSQDWASYGYTF
TGCGCCAGCAGCCAAGATTGGGCCTCCTATGGCTACACCTTC
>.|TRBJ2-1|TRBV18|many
CASSPQEGTYNEQFF
TGTGCCAGCTCACCACAGGAAGGGACCTACAATGAGCAGTTCTTC
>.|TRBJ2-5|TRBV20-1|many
CSARATGGETQYF
TGCAGTGCTAGAGCCACAGGTGGGGAGACCCAGTACTTC
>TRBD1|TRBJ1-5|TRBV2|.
CAISESPGQGFGSNQPQHF
TGTGCCATCAGTGAGTCTCCGGGACAGGGTTTCGGTAGCAATCAGCCCCAGCATTTT
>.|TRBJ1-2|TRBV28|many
CASSPRSPNDAGYTF
TGTGCCAGCAGCCCTCGTAGTCCTAACGATGCTGGCTACACCTTC
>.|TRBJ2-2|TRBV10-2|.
CASRGAEANTGELFF
TGCGCCAGCAGGGGGGCGGAGGCGAACACCGGGGAGCTGTTTTTT
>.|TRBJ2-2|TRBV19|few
CASSSVRTGELFF
TGTGCCAGTAGCAGCGTCCGAACCGGGGAGCTGTTTTTT
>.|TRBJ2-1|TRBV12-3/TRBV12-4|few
CASSLGRGGGRDEQFF
TGTGCCAGCAGTTTGGGTCGGGGAGGGGGTAGGGATGAGCAGTTCTTC
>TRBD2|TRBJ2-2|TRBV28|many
CASSPGTSVPGELFF
TGTGCCAGCAGCCCCGGGACTAGCGTACCCGGGGAGCTGTTTTTT
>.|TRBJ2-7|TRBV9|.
CASSVGGAGGYEQYF
TGTGCCAGCAGCGTAGGAGGAGCGGGCGGATACGAGCAGTACTTC
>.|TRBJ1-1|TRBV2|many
CASSVGGTEAFF
TGCGCCAGCAGCGTGGGGGGCACTGAAGCTTTCTTT
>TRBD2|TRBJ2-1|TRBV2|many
CASSVEGLAGADEQFF
TGTGCCAGCAGTGTAGAGGGACTAGCGGGAGCCGATGAGCAGTTCTTC
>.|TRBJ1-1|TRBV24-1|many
CATSGGENTEAFF
TGTGCCACCAGTGGCGGGGAGAACACTGAAGCTTTCTTT
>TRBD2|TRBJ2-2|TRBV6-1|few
CASRGRGGLTGELFF
TGTGCCAGCAGAGGAAGGGGAGGGCTGACCGGGGAGCTGTTTTTT
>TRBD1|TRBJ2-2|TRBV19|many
CASSDREKSRKLFF
TGTGCCAGTAGTGACAGGGAGAAATCCAGGAAGCTGTTTTTT
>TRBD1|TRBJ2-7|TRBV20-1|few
CSAARMGQGYEQYF
TGCAGTGCTGCCCGGATGGGACAGGGCTACGAGCAGTACTTC
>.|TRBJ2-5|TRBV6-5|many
CASSYSVPGETQYF
TGTGCCAGCAGTTACTCAGTCCCCGGGGAGACCCAGTACTTC
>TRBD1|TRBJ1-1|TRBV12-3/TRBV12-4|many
CASKPGTGAEAFF
TGTGCCAGCAAGCCTGGGACAGGGGCCGAAGCTTTCTTT
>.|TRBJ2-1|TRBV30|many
CAWKVLAAPSSYNEQFF
TGTGCCTGGAAGGTCTTAGCGGCCCCGAGCTCCTACAATGAGCAGTTCTTC
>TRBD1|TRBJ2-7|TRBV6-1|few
CASSLYRGRREQYF
TGTGCCAGCAGCCTCTACAGGGGGCGCAGGGAGCAGTACTTC
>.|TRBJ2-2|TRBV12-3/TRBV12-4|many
CASSLGQGLTGELFF
TGTGCCAGCAGTTTAGGGCAGGGGCTTACCGGGGAGCTGTTTTTT
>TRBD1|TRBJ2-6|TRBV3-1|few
CASSLPGQVADNVLTF
TGTGCCAGCAGTCTTCCGGGACAGGTCGCAGACAACGTCCTGACTTTC
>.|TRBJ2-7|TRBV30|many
CAWTRGARYEQYF
TGTGCCTGGACCCGGGGGGCGAGGTACGAGCAGTACTTC
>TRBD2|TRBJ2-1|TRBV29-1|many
CSVDGLAGYNEQFF
TGCAGCGTTGATGGGCTAGCGGGATACAATGAGCAGTTCTTC
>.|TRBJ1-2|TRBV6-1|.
CASGISRGPFGYTF
TGTGCCAGCGGTATCTCCAGGGGACCGTTTGGCTACACCTTC
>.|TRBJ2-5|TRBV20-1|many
CSARRVQETQYF
TGCAGTGCTAGAAGGGTCCAAGAGACCCAGTACTTC
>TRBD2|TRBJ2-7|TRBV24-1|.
CAISDSGRGVSNEQYF
TGCGCCATCAGTGATTCCGGCCGGGGGGTTAGTAACGAGCAGTACTTC